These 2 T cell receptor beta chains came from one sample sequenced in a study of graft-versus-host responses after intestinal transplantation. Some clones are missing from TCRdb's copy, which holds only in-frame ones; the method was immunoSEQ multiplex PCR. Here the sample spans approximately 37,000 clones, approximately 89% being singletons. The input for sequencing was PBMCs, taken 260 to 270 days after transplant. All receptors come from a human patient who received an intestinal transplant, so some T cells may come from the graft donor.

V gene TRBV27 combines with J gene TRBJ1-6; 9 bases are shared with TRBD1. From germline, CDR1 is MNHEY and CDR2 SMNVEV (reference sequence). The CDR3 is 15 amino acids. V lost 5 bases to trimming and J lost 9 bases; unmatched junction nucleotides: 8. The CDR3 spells CASSLGGQGGSPLHF. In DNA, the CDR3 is TGTGCCAGCAGTCTAGGGGGACAGGGAGGTTCACCCCTCCACTTT.

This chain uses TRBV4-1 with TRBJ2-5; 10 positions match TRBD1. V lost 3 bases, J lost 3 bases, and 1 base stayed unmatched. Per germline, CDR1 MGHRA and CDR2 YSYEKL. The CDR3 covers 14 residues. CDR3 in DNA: TGCGCCAGCAGCCAGGACAGGGGGAAAGAGACCCAGTACTTC. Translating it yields CASSQDRGKETQYF.